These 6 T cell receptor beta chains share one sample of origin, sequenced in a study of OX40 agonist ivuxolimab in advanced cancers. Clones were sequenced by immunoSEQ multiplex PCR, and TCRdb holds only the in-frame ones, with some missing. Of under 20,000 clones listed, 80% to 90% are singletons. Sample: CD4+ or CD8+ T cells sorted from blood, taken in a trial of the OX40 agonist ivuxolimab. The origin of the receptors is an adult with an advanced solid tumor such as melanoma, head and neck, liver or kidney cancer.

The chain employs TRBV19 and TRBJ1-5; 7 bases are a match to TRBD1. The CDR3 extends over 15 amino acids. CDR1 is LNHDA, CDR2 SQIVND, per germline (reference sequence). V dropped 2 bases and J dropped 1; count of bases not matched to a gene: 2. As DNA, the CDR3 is TGTGCCAGTAGTATACACAGGGGAAGCAATCAGCCCCAGCATTTT. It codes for CASSIHRGSNQPQHF.

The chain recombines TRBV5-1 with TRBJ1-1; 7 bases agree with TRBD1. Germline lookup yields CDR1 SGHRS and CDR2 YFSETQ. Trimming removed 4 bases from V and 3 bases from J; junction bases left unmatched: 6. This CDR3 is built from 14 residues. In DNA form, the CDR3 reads TGCGCCAGCAGCACAACCACAGGGGACACTGAAGCTTTCTTT. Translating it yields CASSTTTGDTEAFF.

The CDR3 region is CASSHDGGAYDTQYF. The CDR3 DNA reads TGTGCCAGCAGTCACGACGGCGGAGCGTACGATACGCAGTATTTT. This chain joins TRBV27 and TRBJ2-3; no firm D call. V gave up 5 bases and J gave up 6 bases, with 18 bases separating them. This CDR3 spans 15 amino acids. The V gene's germline CDR1 is MNHEY and CDR2 SMNVEV (reference sequence).

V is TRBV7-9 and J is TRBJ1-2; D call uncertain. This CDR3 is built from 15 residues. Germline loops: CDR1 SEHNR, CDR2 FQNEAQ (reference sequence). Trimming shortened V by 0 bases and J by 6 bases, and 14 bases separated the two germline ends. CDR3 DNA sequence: TGTGCCAGCAGCTTAGCTTACGTGGGAAGAGATGGCTACACCTTC. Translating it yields CASSLAYVGRDGYTF. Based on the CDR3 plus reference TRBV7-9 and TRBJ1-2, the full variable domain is DTGVSQNPRHKITKRGQNVTFRCDPISEHNRLYWYRQTLGQGPEFLTYFQNEAQLEKSRLLSDRFSAERPKGSFSTLEIQRTEQGDSAMYLCASSLAYVGRDGYTFGSGTRLTVV.

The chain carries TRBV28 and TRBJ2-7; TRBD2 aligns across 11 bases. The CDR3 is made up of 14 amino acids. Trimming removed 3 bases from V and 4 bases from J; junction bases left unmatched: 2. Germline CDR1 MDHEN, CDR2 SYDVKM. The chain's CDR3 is CASSLGLADYEQYF. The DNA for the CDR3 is TGTGCCAGCAGTTTGGGACTAGCGGATTACGAGCAGTACTTC.

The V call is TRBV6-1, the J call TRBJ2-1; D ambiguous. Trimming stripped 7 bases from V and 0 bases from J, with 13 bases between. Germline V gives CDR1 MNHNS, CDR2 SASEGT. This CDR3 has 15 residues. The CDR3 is CASMATQSSYNEQFF. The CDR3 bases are TGTGCCAGCATGGCCACTCAAAGCTCCTACAATGAGCAGTTCTTC.